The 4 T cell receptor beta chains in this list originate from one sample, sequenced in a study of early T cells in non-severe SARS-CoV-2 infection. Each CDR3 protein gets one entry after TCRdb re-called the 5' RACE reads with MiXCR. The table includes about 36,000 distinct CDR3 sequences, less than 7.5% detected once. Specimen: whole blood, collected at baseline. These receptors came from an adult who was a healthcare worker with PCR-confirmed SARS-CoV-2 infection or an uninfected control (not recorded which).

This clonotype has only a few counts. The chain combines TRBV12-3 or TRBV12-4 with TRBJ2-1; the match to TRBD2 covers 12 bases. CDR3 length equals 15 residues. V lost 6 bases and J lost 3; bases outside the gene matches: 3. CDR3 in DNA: TGTGCCAGCAGGAAGACTAGCGGGGGCTACAATGAGCAGTTCTTC. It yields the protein CASRKTSGGYNEQFF.

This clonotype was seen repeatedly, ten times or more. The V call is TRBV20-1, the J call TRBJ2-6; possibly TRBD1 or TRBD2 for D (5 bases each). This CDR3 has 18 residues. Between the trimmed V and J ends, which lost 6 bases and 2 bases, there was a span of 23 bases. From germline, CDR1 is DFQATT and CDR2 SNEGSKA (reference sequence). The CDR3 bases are TGCAGTGCCACCCTATTAGGCCAGGGAGCTCCTGGGGCCAACGTCCTGACTTTC. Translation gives CSATLLGQGAPGANVLTF.

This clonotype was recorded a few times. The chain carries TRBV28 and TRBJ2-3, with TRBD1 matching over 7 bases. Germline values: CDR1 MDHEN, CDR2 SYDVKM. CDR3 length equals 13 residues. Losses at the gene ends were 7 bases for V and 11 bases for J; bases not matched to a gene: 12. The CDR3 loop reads CASKLHEGARQYF. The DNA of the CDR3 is TGTGCCAGCAAACTCCACGAGGGGGCGCGGCAGTATTTT. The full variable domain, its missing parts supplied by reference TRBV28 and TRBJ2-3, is DVKVTQSSRYLVKRTGEKVFLECVQDMDHENMFWYRQDPGLGLRLIYFSYDVKMKEKGDIPEGYSVSREKKERFSLILESASTNQTSMYLCASKLHEGARQYFGPGTRLTVL.

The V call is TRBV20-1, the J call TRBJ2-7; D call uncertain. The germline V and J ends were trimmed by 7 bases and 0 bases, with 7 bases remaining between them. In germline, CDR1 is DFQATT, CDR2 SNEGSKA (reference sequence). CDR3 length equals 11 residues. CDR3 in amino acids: CSGRSSYEQYF. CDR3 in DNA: TGCAGTGGGCGTAGCTCCTACGAGCAGTACTTC.